This T cell receptor (beta chain) was captured in a study of blood T cell repertoires in COVID-19 (dated by TCRdb to about 2020). Regarding the research as a whole: The collaborator samples originated in the United States, Italy and Spain and spanned the acute and convalescent phases of COVID-19. Samples came from the ongoing ImmuneRACE study (first 160 participants) plus 1,254 subjects from 6 global collaborators. The repertoires were released in a freely available public database meant as a resource for research on the immune response to SARS-CoV-2. Deeply sampled blood TCRbeta repertoires from subjects exposed to, actively infected with, or recovered from COVID-19 were included in the dataset. Where available, HLA class I and class II types were obtained from metadata supplied by the sample provider rather than from assay-based typing. The prospective study material was composed of cDNA or gDNA derived from T cells, B-cell-depleted T cells, or PBMCs. A de-identified subject ID, COVID-19 status, age in years and sex were almost always included in the sample metadata.

CDR1 is given as SGHAT and CDR2 as FQNNGV, both from the germline V gene. V lost 1 base and J lost 0 bases; the stretch between them is 7 bases long. The CDR3, from cysteine to phenylalanine, totals 14 residues. Only the CDR3 DNA is retained, 42 bases long and in frame from the first base. Whole blood was collected in K2EDTA tubes by collaborating institutions according to the institutions' own protocols. Collaborator samples were shipped for TCRbeta analysis as frozen whole blood, isolated PBMCs, or DNA extracted from either sample type. Findings and caveats that apply to the study as a whole: Clinical and demographic metadata were provided uncurated, with the amount varying by source and participant.

Worth noting for this clone: What this receptor recognizes is not known. The record has no base qualities; no much larger clone is one base away.

TCRbeta CDR3 regions were amplified from genomic DNA using the immunoSEQ Assay, a bias-controlled multiplex PCR. The authors processed their data as follows. Within the assay, amplification of reference gene primers was used to estimate how many nucleated cells each sample contained. Sequence reads were collapsed and filtered to measure the absolute abundance of every unique TCRbeta CDR3 rearrangement. Productive Simpson clonality was computed per sample as the square root of Simpson's diversity index over productive rearrangements. TCRdb carries this immuneACCESS record with in-frame sequences only. Its versions omit some clonotypes, under half of them owing to an unresolved V gene in the studies checked, with the rest unexplained. That table is the source of V, J and clone size, and D and trimming were worked out from the DNA. The sample table shows some 45,000 clones, and 87% are seen once. The ten largest clones take up 15% of the sample.

Sequenced material: peripheral blood. The rearranged segments are TRBV11-2 and TRBJ2-7, with the D gene too uncertain to name. This sequence originates from a man aged 60 to 75 with active COVID-19. The nucleotide sequence reads as follows: TGTGCCAGCAGCTTAGTTCTTAACTCCTACGAGCAGTACTTC. Its protein product is CASSLVLNSYEQYF.